This T cell receptor (beta chain) stems from a study of human T cells and chemical hapten exposure. Regarding this clonotype: Antigen specificity is unknown. A much larger clone differs from this one at a single base, so this may be a read error.

As the library was built, unique molecular identifiers were attached to individual cDNA molecules. Under the authors' procedure: Samples held a median of 95,638 TCRs, range about 23,224–700,000. TCRdb reanalysed the RACE reads using MiXCR and keeps one entry per CDR3 protein. The V and J calls were not made by the authors but by TCRdb's processing. In the table there are about 40,000 distinct CDR3 sequences, more than 8.5% of which are singletons. The time point was: patch test 2, 6 weeks after DPC sensitization. Described treatment: therapeutic diphenylcyclopropenone sensitization with weekly scalp DPC. Trimming left V 4 bases short and J 3 bases short, with 10 bases between. This CDR3 comprises 13 residues. Germline values: CDR1 LGHDT, CDR2 YNNKEL (reference sequence). Study conclusions and caveats: Sensitization with DPC brought no change to TCRs above 1 in 1000 in frequency.

The source material was whole blood, sampled in connection with sensitization to the hapten diphenylcyclopropenone (DPC). This chain connects TRBV3-1 to TRBJ2-7, with D possibly being TRBD1 (6 bases). The sequence was obtained from a woman between 40 and 55 years old with alopecia areata. Some clones in this sample may be carry-over from other donors' samples. The CDR3 nucleotides are TGTGCCAGCAGCCGAAGCAGGGGCTACGAGCAGTACTTC. Its protein is CASSRSRGYEQYF.